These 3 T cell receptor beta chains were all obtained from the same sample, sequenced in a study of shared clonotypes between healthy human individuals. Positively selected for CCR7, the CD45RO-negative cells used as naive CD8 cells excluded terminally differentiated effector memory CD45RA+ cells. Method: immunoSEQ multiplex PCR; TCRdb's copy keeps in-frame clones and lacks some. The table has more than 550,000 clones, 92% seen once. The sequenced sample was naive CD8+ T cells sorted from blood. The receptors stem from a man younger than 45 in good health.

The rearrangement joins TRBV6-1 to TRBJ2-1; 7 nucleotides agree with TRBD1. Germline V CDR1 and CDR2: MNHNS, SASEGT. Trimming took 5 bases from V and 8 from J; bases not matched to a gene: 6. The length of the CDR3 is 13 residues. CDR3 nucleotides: TGTGCCAGCAGTCTGGACAGGTTCCATGAGCAGTTCTTC. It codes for CASSLDRFHEQFF.

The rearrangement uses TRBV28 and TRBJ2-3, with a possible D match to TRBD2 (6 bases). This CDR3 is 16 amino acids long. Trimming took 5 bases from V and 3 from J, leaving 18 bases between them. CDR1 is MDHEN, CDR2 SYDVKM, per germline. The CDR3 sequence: CASSTIPSEGTDTQYF. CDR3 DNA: TGTGCCAGCAGTACGATCCCCTCGGAGGGAACAGATACGCAGTATTTT. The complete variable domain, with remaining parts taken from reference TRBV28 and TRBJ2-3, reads DVKVTQSSRYLVKRTGEKVFLECVQDMDHENMFWYRQDPGLGLRLIYFSYDVKMKEKGDIPEGYSVSREKKERFSLILESASTNQTSMYLCASSTIPSEGTDTQYFGPGTRLTVL.

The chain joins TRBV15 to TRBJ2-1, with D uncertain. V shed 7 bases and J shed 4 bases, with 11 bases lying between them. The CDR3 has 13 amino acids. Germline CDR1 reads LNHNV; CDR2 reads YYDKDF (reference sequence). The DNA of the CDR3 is TGTGCCACCACTCGACTGCCTTACAATGAGCAGTTCTTC. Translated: CATTRLPYNEQFF.